The 27 T cell receptor beta chains in this list originate from one sample, sequenced in a study of cytomegalovirus exposure and HLA in healthy donors. Primers: 60 Vbeta forward and 13 Jbeta reverse. Measured with immunoSEQ multiplex PCR; TCRdb has only the in-frame clones, and not every one. This sample has tens of thousands of clones, with around 81% found just once. Material for sequencing was PBMCs. Receptors originate from a man aged 25 to 45 in good health and CMV-seropositive.

The V gene is TRBV18, the J gene TRBJ1-5; 7 nucleotides agree with TRBD1. The V and J ends lost 2 bases and 4 bases, in that order; junction bases with no gene match: 5. The CDR3 has 15 residues. Per germline, CDR1 KGHSH and CDR2 LQKENI. CDR3 amino acids: CASSPSGRGNQPQHF. The CDR3 DNA is TGTGCCAGCTCACCATCGGGCAGGGGGAATCAGCCCCAGCATTTT.

The chain uses TRBV9 and TRBJ2-7, with 11 bases matching TRBD2. The V gene end was trimmed by 3 bases and the J gene end by 6 bases; junction bases not matched to a gene: 8. This CDR3 comprises 15 residues. CDR1 is SGDLS and CDR2 is YYNGEE in the germline V gene. The CDR3 region is CASSASTSGAREQYF. The CDR3 nucleotides are TGTGCCAGCAGCGCGTCGACTAGCGGGGCACGCGAGCAGTACTTC.

This clone has a handful of counts. This chain uses TRBV9 with TRBJ1-6; D unresolved. Germline values: CDR1 SGDLS, CDR2 YYNGEE. V lost 3 bases to trimming and J lost 14 bases, with 21 bases between them. The CDR3 loop spans 15 amino acids. The CDR3 protein is CASSDYRGTLSSLHF. The CDR3 DNA is TGTGCCAGCAGCGACTATCGGGGAACCCTGTCATCCCTCCACTTT.

Comments on this clone: Additional DNA sequences in this sample encode the identical CDR3. This chain joins TRBV12-5 and TRBJ2-2, with D unclear. V lost 2 bases and J 8 bases, leaving 3 bases between the germline ends. CDR3 length: 11 amino acids. Germline V gene lookup returns CDR1 LGHNT and CDR2 FRNRAP. The CDR3: CASGLSGELFF. CDR3 in DNA: TGTGCTAGTGGTTTGTCTGGGGAGCTGTTTTTT.

V is TRBV7-9 and J is TRBJ1-2; D unresolved. This CDR3 contains 15 residues. V shed 3 bases and J shed 0 bases, with 11 bases lying between them. The germline V gene encodes CDR1 SEHNR and CDR2 FQNEAQ (reference sequence). CDR3 sequence (DNA): TGTGCCAGCAGCTTCTACAGTCAAGCTAACTATGGCTACACCTTC. Translation gives CASSFYSQANYGYTF.

V usage is TRBV27 and J usage is TRBJ1-1, with 7 positions matching TRBD1. CDR3 size: 14 residues. With 5 bases clipped from V and 0 bases from J, the junction kept 3 bases outside the gene matches. Looked up from germline, CDR1 is MNHEY and CDR2 is SMNVEV (reference sequence). For the CDR3, the DNA is TGTGCCAGCAGTGTGGGACAGCTGAACACTGAAGCTTTCTTT. Protein: CASSVGQLNTEAFF.

The count of this clone is one. The rearrangement joins TRBV6-5 to TRBJ1-2; 7 bases are shared with TRBD1. The V gene end was trimmed by 6 bases and the J gene end by 6 bases; junction bases not matched to a gene: 7. The germline gives CDR1 MNHEY, CDR2 SVGAGI. This CDR3 is built from 13 residues. The CDR3 reads CASSKDRDNGYTF. CDR3 DNA: TGTGCCAGCAGCAAAGACAGGGACAATGGCTACACCTTC.

The V call is TRBV23-1, the J call TRBJ1-1; D is undetermined. TRBV23-1 is an ORF for which the function is uncertain. The CDR3 has 14 amino acids. The V end lost 5 bases, the J end lost 1 base, and 11 bases lay between the germline ends. CDR3 region: CASSFPTRNTEAFF. CDR3 nucleotides: TGCGCCAGCAGTTTCCCCACTAGGAACACTGAAGCTTTCTTT.

The chain recombines TRBV6-6 with TRBJ2-3; 9 bases align to TRBD1. This CDR3 region has 16 residues. V trimming: 5 bases; J trimming: 8 bases; junction bases outside the gene matches: 14. The germline CDR1 and CDR2 sequences are MNHNY and SVGAGI (reference sequence). The CDR3: CASSLSTTGGAGTQYF. DNA of the CDR3: TGTGCCAGCAGTCTTAGTACGACAGGGGGGGCGGGTACGCAGTATTTT.

The chain has TRBV18 and TRBJ2-7; 10 bases line up with TRBD1. V dropped 5 bases and J dropped 3; count of bases not matched to a gene: 4. The length of the CDR3 is 14 residues. Germline V gene data show CDR1 as KGHSH and CDR2 as LQKENI. DNA of the CDR3: TGTGCCAGCTCAGCGACAGGGGGCATCTACGAGCAGTACTTC. This codes for CASSATGGIYEQYF.

This sequence joins TRBV27 and TRBJ1-5; no clear D. Trimming took off 2 bases at V and 7 bases at J, with 9 bases between the two ends. The CDR3 is 13 amino acids. Germline V CDR1 and CDR2: MNHEY, SMNVEV (reference sequence). The CDR3 coding sequence is TGTGCCAGCAGTTTAGCCGTAGCCCAGCCCCAGCATTTT. It encodes CASSLAVAQPQHF.

This clone was detected once. The rearrangement uses TRBV5-1 and TRBJ2-7; a possible D gene is TRBD1 (6 bases). The CDR3 loop spans 12 amino acids. Germline CDR1 SGHRS, CDR2 YFSETQ. Trimming cost V 7 bases and J 6 bases, with 14 bases left between them. CDR3 sequence: CASRTAGREQYF. CDR3 DNA sequence: TGCGCCAGCCGGACAGCCGGACGCGAGCAGTACTTC.

The gene calls are TRBV7-2 and TRBJ1-1; a weak D match, TRBD1 (5 bases). Germline values: CDR1 SGHTA, CDR2 FQGNSA. The CDR3 consists of 15 residues. V was cut by 1 base and J by 4 bases, with 13 bases left in between. As DNA, the CDR3 is TGTGCCAGCAGCTTAGAAGGCAGGAGGGGCACTGAAGCTTTCTTT. Residues: CASSLEGRRGTEAFF.

The chain is built from TRBV10-3 and TRBJ1-2, with no clear D. The ends were cut back, 5 bases at V and 7 bases at J, with 14 bases in the middle. Looked up from germline, CDR1 is ENHRY and CDR2 is SYGVKD. CDR3 length: 13 residues. The CDR3 DNA sequence: TGTGCCATCAGTACTGAGTTGCTGGTTGGCTACACCTTC. Protein sequence: CAISTELLVGYTF.

In its sample, this clone was seen once. The chain uses TRBV18 and TRBJ2-1; TRBD2 matches 8 bases. The CDR3 sequence is 15 residues long. With V trimmed by 0 bases and J by 7 bases, 5 bases remained unmatched. Germline values: CDR1 KGHSH, CDR2 LQKENI. CDR3 protein: CASSPPTGGPNEQFF. The DNA of the CDR3 is TGTGCCAGCTCACCACCCACGGGGGGGCCTAATGAGCAGTTCTTC.

This clone has more than one count but fewer than ten. CDR3: CASSMRLETQYF. DNA of the CDR3: TGTGCCAGCAGCATGCGGTTAGAGACCCAGTACTTC. The V and J genes are TRBV28 and TRBJ2-5; D remains ambiguous. Trimming stripped 6 bases from V and 4 bases from J, with 9 bases between. CDR1 is MDHEN, CDR2 SYDVKM, per germline. This CDR3 has 12 amino acids.

The rearrangement links TRBV19 to TRBJ1-5, with D unclear. CDR1 is LNHDA and CDR2 is SQIVND in the germline V gene (reference sequence). The V end was cut by 3 bases, the J end by 5 bases, with 20 bases between. The CDR3 loop spans 17 amino acids. The CDR3 here is CASSIGGGQTLHQPQHF. The CDR3 bases are TGTGCCAGTAGTATCGGTGGAGGCCAGACACTCCATCAGCCCCAGCATTTT.

This clone occurred a few times. The rearrangement links TRBV7-9 to TRBJ2-1; 16 nucleotides line up with TRBD2. CDR3 size: 17 residues. The V gene's germline CDR1 is SEHNR and CDR2 FQNEAQ (reference sequence). After removal of 5 bases from V and 6 bases from J, the junction contained 7 bases not matched to a gene. CDR3 loop: CASSPGTSGGAFNEQFF. The CDR3 region has the DNA TGTGCCAGCAGCCCGGGGACTAGCGGGGGGGCATTCAATGAGCAGTTCTTC. Complete variable domain (other parts from reference TRBV7-9 and TRBJ2-1): DTGVSQNPRHKITKRGQNVTFRCDPISEHNRLYWYRQTLGQGPEFLTYFQNEAQLEKSRLLSDRFSAERPKGSFSTLEIQRTEQGDSAMYLCASSPGTSGGAFNEQFFGPGTRLTVL.

The genes are TRBV5-4 and TRBJ1-2; 7 nucleotides agree with TRBD1. The V gene's germline CDR1 is SGHNT and CDR2 YYREEE (reference sequence). After removal of 5 bases from V and 9 bases from J, the junction contained 16 bases not matched to a gene. This CDR3 comprises 15 residues. CDR3 amino acids: CASRLGTDLFSSYTF. DNA of the CDR3: TGTGCCAGCAGACTCGGGACAGACTTATTTTCAAGCTACACCTTC.

V is TRBV4-1 and J is TRBJ1-5; D not certain. V was trimmed by 1 base and J by 2 bases, leaving 12 bases between them. Germline CDR1 MGHRA, CDR2 YSYEKL. The CDR3 extends over 16 amino acids. The CDR3 region has the DNA TGCGCCAGCAGCCAAGGATCCAGCGGACGCAATCAGCCCCAGCATTTT. It yields the protein CASSQGSSGRNQPQHF.

The rearrangement uses TRBV7-3 and TRBJ2-1; 12 bases line up with TRBD2. There are 14 residues in the CDR3. Germline V lookup: CDR1 SGHTA, CDR2 FQGTGA. V lost 5 bases, J lost 9 bases, and 5 bases stayed unmatched. The CDR3 sequence is CASSPSGGASEQFF. The CDR3 region has the DNA TGTGCCAGCAGCCCTAGCGGGGGGGCCTCTGAGCAGTTCTTC.

The chain is built from TRBV7-7 and TRBJ2-3, with TRBD2 matching over 8 bases. Trimming cost V 6 bases and J 2 bases; bases outside gene matches: 19. CDR1 and CDR2 from the germline V gene are SSHAT and FNYEAQ (reference sequence). The CDR3 consists of 19 residues. CDR3 sequence (DNA): TGTGCCAGCAGACAAAGCCCCGTGCGGGGGGACCCGTTCACAGATACGCAGTATTTT. Translation gives CASRQSPVRGDPFTDTQYF.

The chain couples TRBV6-1 to TRBJ2-7; TRBD1 matches at 10 bases. Germline V lookup: CDR1 MNHNS, CDR2 SASEGT. With 5 bases clipped from V and 6 bases from J, the junction kept 7 bases outside the gene matches. CDR3 length: 14 residues. The DNA for the CDR3 is TGTGCCAGCAGTACCGACAGGGGGCTTGGCGAGCAGTACTTC. Encoded protein: CASSTDRGLGEQYF.

On this clone: In the same sample, other DNA sequences code for this CDR3. The chain combines TRBV7-9 with TRBJ2-3; D perhaps matches TRBD1 (7 bases). Germline loops: CDR1 SEHNR, CDR2 FQNEAQ (reference sequence). V was clipped by 0 bases and J by 6 bases, with 25 bases between them. There are 19 residues in the CDR3. Here the CDR3 DNA reads TGTGCCAGCAGCTTAGCGCAGGGGGGTAGATTTCGATTATCGGATACGCAGTATTTT. It yields the protein CASSLAQGGRFRLSDTQYF.

This clone was seen only once. This sequence joins TRBV6-1 and TRBJ1-2; weak D call: TRBD1 (6 bases). This CDR3 is 16 amino acids long. Germline CDR1 and CDR2: MNHNS and SASEGT. The V end was cut by 3 bases, the J end by 6 bases, with 20 bases between. The CDR3, as DNA: TGTGCCAGCAGTGAGGCGGGGGGCACAGGAATCCATGGCTACACCTTC. Translating gives CASSEAGGTGIHGYTF.

V and J are TRBV21-1 and TRBJ2-1; the DNA was not compared with TRBD2, the D call given in the table. TRBV21-1 is a listed pseudogene. The CDR3 covers 16 residues. The CDR3 DNA reads as TGTGCCAGCAGCCCTCCAAAGGGACTAGCGGACAATGAGCAGTTCTTC. This translates into CASSPPKGLADNEQFF.

This sequence joins TRBV29-1 and TRBJ1-1; 7 positions agree with TRBD1. The CDR3 is 12 residues long. With V trimmed by 7 bases and J by 1 base, 3 bases remained unmatched. Germline CDR1 reads SQVTM; CDR2 reads ANQGSEA. CDR3 in DNA: TGCAGCGGGGGACAGAGGAACACTGAAGCTTTCTTT. Residues: CSGGQRNTEAFF.